This T cell receptor beta chain was sequenced during a study of blood T cell repertoires in COVID-19. In the study overall: Acute-phase and convalescent COVID-19 samples originated in the United States, Italy and Spain.

The method was immunoSEQ multiplex PCR; TCRdb's version includes in-frame clones alone and lacks a portion of them. The sample holds some 45,000 clones; roughly nine tenths are singletons and the top ten take 9.2%. V was shortened by 3 bases and J by 1 base, with 15 bases between the two germline ends. Per the germline V gene, CDR1 is SGDLS and CDR2 is YYNGEE. The CDR3 covers 16 residues. Sequenced input: peripheral blood. This TCR derives from a human donor in a cohort sampled during active COVID-19. The chain combines TRBV9 with TRBJ2-3; TRBD1 might be the D (5 bases). In DNA form, the CDR3 reads TGTGCCAGCAGCGCCCCCTTTGGGGCCCGCACAGATACGCAGTATTTT. It specifies CASSAPFGARTDTQYF.